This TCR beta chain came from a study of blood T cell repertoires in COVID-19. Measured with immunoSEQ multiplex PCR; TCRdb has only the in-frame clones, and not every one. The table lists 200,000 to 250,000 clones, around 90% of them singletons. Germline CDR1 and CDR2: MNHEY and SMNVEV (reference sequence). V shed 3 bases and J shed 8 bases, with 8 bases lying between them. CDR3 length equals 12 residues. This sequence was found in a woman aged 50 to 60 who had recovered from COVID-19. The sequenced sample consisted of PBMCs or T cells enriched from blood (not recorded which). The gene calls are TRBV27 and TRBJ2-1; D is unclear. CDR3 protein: CASSFSSDEQFF. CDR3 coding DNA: TGTGCCAGCAGTTTCTCGTCCGATGAGCAGTTCTTC.